This T cell receptor (beta chain) was observed in a study of T cells in localized non-small cell lung cancer. Clones were read by immunoSEQ multiplex PCR, and TCRdb kept only the in-frame ones, dropping some. The repertoire has 45,000 to 60,000 clones, about 85% of them found once; the top ten carry around 20%. CDR3 size: 13 residues. Germline V gene data show CDR1 as SGHTA and CDR2 as FQGNSA. The clonotype originates from a female donor older than 55 with stage II squamous cell lung carcinoma. Sequencing was performed on peripheral blood, taken before any cancer treatment. The chain recombines TRBV7-2 with TRBJ2-6, with D tentatively TRBD1 (5 bases). This chain's CDR3 is CASRVTGANVLTF. The CDR3 bases are TGTGCGTCCAGGGTAACTGGGGCCAACGTCCTGACTTTC.